This paragraph reports one T cell receptor beta chain. Researchers ran the PCR with 60 Vbeta and 13 Jbeta primers. Libraries were prepared by immunoSEQ multiplex PCR; TCRdb keeps only in-frame clonotypes and omits some of them. The table shows 100,000 or so clones, with roughly four fifths occurring only once. This sample was taken from a study of cytomegalovirus exposure and HLA in healthy donors. Study as a whole: From HLA-typed donors, an early data release held roughly 80 million unique TCRs.

The CDR3 sequence is 15 residues long. CDR1 and CDR2 (germline): MRHNA, SNTAGT. The V gene end was trimmed by 6 bases and the J gene end by 6 bases; junction bases not matched to a gene: 9. The rearrangement uses TRBV6-4 and TRBJ2-7; 12 bases are shared with TRBD2. Input material: PBMCs. The receptor's source is a man aged 30 to 39 in good health and CMV-seropositive. This chain's CDR3 is CASSPTSGSSGEQYF. The CDR3 DNA is TGTGCCAGCAGCCCGACTAGCGGGAGCTCGGGCGAGCAGTACTTC.